This TCR beta chain stems from a study of identical twins. This clonotype was counted only a few times. Its antigen is currently unknown. Template switching (which added a universal primer site) was used, and cDNA carried unique molecular identifiers. TCRdb re-derived calls from the 5' RACE reads in MiXCR, one entry per CDR3 protein. The table has 1.5 million or so distinct CDR3 sequences, around 29% seen once. Overall study findings and caveats: Out-of-frame alpha sequences shared by twins were enriched for low generation probability. With abundant cord blood beta clonotypes, insertions were fewer; memory repertoires showed no such pattern. Findings came from cross-sectional statistics, without long-term follow-up of donors.

This CDR3 has 14 residues. Germline V gene data show CDR1 as SGHVS and CDR2 as FQNEAQ. Germline trimming cut 5 bases from V and 5 bases from J; bases unmatched to any gene: 9. The receptor was derived from a newborn girl in good health. The V and J genes are TRBV7-8 and TRBJ2-7; 7 nucleotides align to TRBD1. Sequencing was carried out using cord blood. CDR3 protein: CASSGDREFNEQYF. CDR3 sequence (DNA): TGTGCCAGCAGCGGTGACAGGGAGTTTAACGAGCAGTACTTC.